This TCR beta chain was sequenced in a study of T cells in localized non-small cell lung cancer. Study-wide results and limits: Across samples, adjacent lung featured a median roughly 56 of the top 100 tumor clones. Sequencing was restricted to one tumor region; therefore, heterogeneity remains possible. Maximal T cell clonality occurred in uninvolved adjacent lung, with tumor ranking below it. Patients showing higher blood T cell density tended to see longer overall survival.

Germline V gene sequence: CDR1 SGHTA, CDR2 FQGTGA. CDR3 length equals 15 residues. V was cut by 4 bases and J by 4 bases, with 14 bases left in between. As concerns this clone: Its antigen remains unidentified.

Clones were read by immunoSEQ multiplex PCR, and TCRdb kept only the in-frame ones, dropping some. The sample carries approximately 30,000 clones, just over 90% recorded once. The sequence derives from an older female donor with stage I lung adenocarcinoma. The sample consisted of peripheral blood, taken before any cancer treatment. This chain links TRBV7-3 with TRBJ2-1; the D call may be TRBD1 or TRBD2 (5 bases each). This CDR3 is CASSSPGTPYNEQFF. The CDR3 DNA is TGTGCCAGCAGCTCCCCCGGGACGCCATACAATGAGCAGTTCTTC.